These 23 T cell receptor beta chains share one sample of origin, sequenced in a study of T cell changes during pregnancy in multiple sclerosis. Measured with immunoSEQ multiplex PCR; TCRdb has only the in-frame clones, and not every one. Of tens of thousands of clones listed, 90% to 95% were seen once; the top ten hold over 0.8%. Sequencing used peripheral blood, obtained in the first trimester of pregnancy. Receptors were obtained from a female donor with multiple sclerosis, enrolled in a pregnancy study.

The chain couples TRBV7-2 to TRBJ2-7, with a weak D call TRBD2 (7 bases). The CDR3 extends over 17 amino acids. The V end lost 0 bases, the J end lost 2 bases, and 17 bases lay between the germline ends. Germline V gives CDR1 SGHTA, CDR2 FQGNSA. CDR3 residues: CASSLALGGGGPYEQYF. CDR3 DNA: TGTGCCAGCAGCTTAGCCTTAGGAGGGGGGGGACCCTACGAGCAGTACTTC.

The chain combines TRBV6-5 with TRBJ2-5; weak D call: TRBD1 (6 bases). The CDR3 totals 13 residues. Per the germline V gene, CDR1 is MNHEY and CDR2 is SVGAGI. V was clipped by 6 bases and J by 6 bases, with 14 bases between them. CDR3 amino acids: CASSHRVAKTQYF. Here the CDR3 DNA reads TGTGCCAGCAGCCACAGGGTTGCAAAGACCCAGTACTTC.

J is TRBJ2-1 and V is TRBV10-2; TRBD2 aligns across 8 bases. Germline V gene lookup returns CDR1 WSHSY and CDR2 SAAADI. The CDR3 loop spans 13 amino acids. With V trimmed by 8 bases and J by 7 bases, 7 bases remained unmatched. CDR3 amino acids: CASRGGVWNEQFF. The CDR3 bases are TGCGCCAGCCGGGGGGGCGTGTGGAATGAGCAGTTCTTC.

The chain has TRBV20-1 and TRBJ1-1, with TRBD1 matching over 7 bases. This CDR3 comprises 11 residues. Germline V gene lookup returns CDR1 DFQATT and CDR2 SNEGSKA (reference sequence). The V segment lost 6 bases and the J segment 10 bases; nucleotides outside the gene matches: 8. The CDR3 DNA is TGCAGTGCGGGACAGTCAACAGGAGCTTTCTTT. Translation gives CSAGQSTGAFF.

V is TRBV9 and J is TRBJ2-3; TRBD1 might be the D (5 bases). Germline loops: CDR1 SGDLS, CDR2 YYNGEE. Trimming left V 0 bases short and J 0 bases short, with 8 bases between. This CDR3 is built from 15 residues. For the CDR3, the DNA is TGTGCCAGCAGCGTAGTAGGGGATAGCACAGATACGCAGTATTTT. As protein: CASSVVGDSTDTQYF.

The chain uses TRBV2 and TRBJ2-1; 11 nucleotides match TRBD1. This CDR3 spans 14 amino acids. Germline CDR1 reads SNHLY; CDR2 reads FYNNEI. The V gene end was trimmed by 7 bases and the J gene end by 7 bases; junction bases not matched to a gene: 6. The CDR3 loop reads CASKRDRGANEQFF. For the CDR3, the DNA is TGTGCCAGCAAGCGGGACAGGGGGGCGAATGAGCAGTTCTTC.

In DNA form, the CDR3 reads TGTGCCAGCAGCTCTGGACAGGTGAGCTCCTACAATGAGCAGTTCTTC. Amino acids: CASSSGQVSSYNEQFF. The V call is TRBV7-9, the J call TRBJ2-1, with 7 bases lining up with TRBD1. V was clipped by 4 bases and J by 0 bases; unmatched bases: 6. The germline V gene has CDR1 SEHNR and CDR2 FQNEAQ (reference sequence). CDR3 length: 16 amino acids.

The chain has TRBV7-2 and TRBJ1-5; D is unclear. V was trimmed by 2 bases and J by 5 bases, leaving 7 bases between them. In germline, CDR1 is SGHTA, CDR2 FQGNSA. The CDR3 runs to 13 residues. The CDR3 region has the DNA TGTGCCAGCAGCTTATCCCTCGATCAGCCCCAGCATTTT. Translation: CASSLSLDQPQHF.

The chain recombines TRBV28 with TRBJ2-5; D remains ambiguous. CDR3 length: 15 residues. Germline CDR1 reads MDHEN; CDR2 reads SYDVKM. With 0 bases removed from V and 1 base from J, the gap between germline ends came to 9 bases. Here the CDR3 reads CASSLWSGFQETQYF. The DNA of the CDR3 is TGTGCCAGCAGTTTATGGTCAGGATTCCAAGAGACCCAGTACTTC.

V is TRBV6-5 and J is TRBJ1-1, with D maybe TRBD1 (6 bases). CDR3 size: 15 residues. Germline V CDR1 and CDR2: MNHEY, SVGAGI. V shed 2 bases and J shed 6 bases, with 16 bases lying between them. The chain's CDR3 is CASSYTGLGTAEAFF. In nucleotides, the CDR3 is TGTGCCAGCAGTTACACAGGGCTGGGGACGGCTGAAGCTTTCTTT.

The V gene is TRBV4-2, the J gene TRBJ1-5; 8 bases are shared with TRBD1. The CDR3 runs to 15 residues. J gave up 2 bases and V 2 bases, and 2 bases lay outside the gene matches. The germline V gene has CDR1 LGHNA and CDR2 YNFKEQ. The CDR3 region has the DNA TGTGCCAGCAGCCAATCGGACAGGGGCAATCAGCCCCAGCATTTT. Protein sequence: CASSQSDRGNQPQHF.

The chain couples TRBV15 to TRBJ2-1; 10 bases are a match to TRBD2. This CDR3 has 16 residues. The ends lost 0 bases at V and 9 bases at J; junction bases unmatched: 8. The germline V gene has CDR1 LNHNV and CDR2 YYDKDF (reference sequence). CDR3 DNA: TGTGCCACCAGCAGAGATGGAAGCGGGGGGGCCGGTGAGCAGTTCTTC. Translated: CATSRDGSGGAGEQFF. The full variable domain, with the rest looked up from reference TRBV15 and TRBJ2-1, is DAMVIQNPRYQVTQFGKPVTLSCSQTLNHNVMYWYQQKSSQAPKLLFHYYDKDFNNEADTPDNFQSRRPNTSFCFLDIRSPGLGDTAMYLCATSRDGSGGAGEQFFGPGTRLTVL.

The chain uses TRBV4-3 and TRBJ1-2; TRBD1 agrees at 9 bases. CDR1 is LGHNA and CDR2 is YSLEER in the germline V gene. This CDR3 is 13 amino acids long. V shed 6 bases, J shed 8 bases, and the junction held 7 bases outside the gene matches. The CDR3 region has the DNA TGCGCCAGCAGGAAACAGGGGGCCGGGGGCTACACCTTC. Translated, it gives CASRKQGAGGYTF.

The chain recombines TRBV7-6 with TRBJ2-7; 8 nucleotides align to TRBD2. Germline trimming cut 5 bases from V and 6 bases from J; bases unmatched to any gene: 15. Germline loops: CDR1 SGHVS, CDR2 FNYEAQ. The CDR3 extends over 16 amino acids. For the CDR3, the DNA is TGTGCCAGCAGCCTTAGCGGGGCGCAAGGGGGTATCGAGCAGTACTTC. It encodes CASSLSGAQGGIEQYF.

The J gene is TRBJ2-5, the V gene TRBV14, with 7 bases that match TRBD1. CDR1 and CDR2 (germline): SGHDN, FVKESK. This CDR3 comprises 16 residues. The V gene end was trimmed by 4 bases and the J gene end by 1 base; junction bases not matched to a gene: 9. As DNA, the CDR3 is TGTGCCAGCAGCCCTAGGATTGGGACAGCCCAAGAGACCCAGTACTTC. Translating gives CASSPRIGTAQETQYF. Filled out from reference TRBV14 and TRBJ2-5, the complete variable domain reads EAGVTQFPSHSVIEKGQTVTLRCDPISGHDNLYWYRRVMGKEIKFLLHFVKESKQDESGMPNNRFLAERTGGTYSTLKVQPAELEDSGVYFCASSPRIGTAQETQYFGPGTRLLVL.

The genes are TRBV6-5 and TRBJ2-2; tentative D call: TRBD1 (6 bases). From germline, CDR1 is MNHEY and CDR2 SVGAGI. This CDR3 is built from 14 residues. The V gene lost 6 bases and the J gene lost 6 bases, with 14 bases spanning the gap. In DNA form, the CDR3 reads TGTGCCAGCAGGAGGCAGGGGACCCCCGGGGAGCTGTTTTTT. As protein: CASRRQGTPGELFF.

The chain recombines TRBV6-5 with TRBJ2-7; TRBD1 might be the D (6 bases). The ends were cut back, 3 bases at V and 7 bases at J, with 19 bases in the middle. CDR3 length: 15 residues. Per germline, CDR1 MNHEY and CDR2 SVGAGI. The DNA of the CDR3 is TGTGCCAGCAGTTATGAGGCAGGGGTAAAAAAAGAGCAGTACTTC. Translation: CASSYEAGVKKEQYF.

The gene calls are TRBV6-1 and TRBJ1-2; D may be TRBD1 (6 bases). Trimming pared 2 bases from V and 3 bases from J, leaving 13 bases between. The CDR3 length is 15 residues. Germline values: CDR1 MNHNS, CDR2 SASEGT. CDR3 sequence reads: CASSELGQLYYGYTF. For the CDR3, the DNA is TGTGCCAGCAGTGAACTTGGACAGCTCTACTATGGCTACACCTTC.

V and J are TRBV20-1 and TRBJ1-2; no definite D call. CDR3 length equals 11 residues. Looked up from germline, CDR1 is DFQATT and CDR2 is SNEGSKA (reference sequence). V was cut by 6 bases and J by 8 bases, with 13 bases left in between. CDR3 protein: CSAQTYIGYTF. The CDR3 DNA follows: TGCAGTGCGCAGACTTATATCGGCTACACCTTC.

The chain links TRBV27 to TRBJ1-5; no clear D gene. Deletions cut 3 bases from V and 7 bases from J, with 13 bases between. This CDR3 is 14 amino acids long. CDR1 MNHEY and CDR2 SMNVEV come from the germline V gene (reference sequence). DNA for the CDR3: TGTGCCAGCAGTTTCGGCTCAGGCTGGCAGCCCCAGCATTTT. Encoded protein: CASSFGSGWQPQHF.

In DNA form, the CDR3 reads TGTGCCAGCAAGGGGGAACCCTACGAGCAGTACTTC. This sequence encodes CASKGEPYEQYF. This chain connects TRBV2 to TRBJ2-5; TRBD1 might be the D (6 bases). TRBJ2-7 matches the DNA end more closely, so the J call is doubtful. The V gene's germline CDR1 is SNHLY and CDR2 FYNNEI. This CDR3 region has 12 residues.

V gene TRBV4-3 combines with J gene TRBJ2-5; D gene ambiguous. This CDR3 has 18 amino acids. The germline V gene has CDR1 LGHNA and CDR2 YSLEER. With 3 bases removed from V and 4 bases from J, the gap between germline ends came to 24 bases. The CDR3 region has the DNA TGCGCCAGCAGCCATGAACTGAGCCGGCCCTGGGCCGGAGAGACCCAGTACTTC. As protein: CASSHELSRPWAGETQYF.

The chain links TRBV6-5 to TRBJ2-7; TRBD1 matches at 8 bases. This CDR3 is 13 amino acids long. V shed 4 bases, J shed 7 bases, and the junction held 6 bases outside the gene matches. Germline-derived CDR1 and CDR2 are MNHEY and SVGAGI. The CDR3, as DNA: TGTGCCAGCAGTTCCGGACAGGGTGGTGAGCAGTACTTC. This encodes CASSSGQGGEQYF.